A selection of T cell receptor beta chains follows, all from one sample in a study of T cell responses to AZD1222 COVID-19 vaccine. This table comes from immunoSEQ multiplex PCR, and its TCRdb copy is limited to in-frame clones, with some not included. The sample holds some 150,000 clones, about 86% seen once. Here the sequenced sample was peripheral blood, taken on day 0 of MenACWY control vaccination. These receptors originate from an adult in good health. Each CDR3 is given with its conserved first and last residue. Fields, in order: D gene, V gene, J gene, clone size, CDR3 DNA, CDR3 protein. D genes are given only for firm matches. For some rows the clone size is stated as once, few or many, or as a class when expanded; others skip it.

>-|TRBV3-1/TRBV3-2|TRBJ2-1|-
TGTGCCAGCAGCCAAGTTACGGAACTAAAGCACAATGAGCAGTTCTTC
CASSQVTELKHNEQFF
>TRBD1|TRBV30|TRBJ1-2|-
TGTGCCTGGAGTGCCGGACAGGCCTATGGCTACACCTTC
CAWSAGQAYGYTF
>-|TRBV27|TRBJ1-1|once
TGTGCCATCCAATCTCGGGATTCCACTGAAGCTTTCTTT
CAIQSRDSTEAFF
>-|TRBV6-5|TRBJ2-3|-
TGTGCCAGCAGCCCGTTTAGCACAGATACGCAGTATTTT
CASSPFSTDTQYF
>TRBD1|TRBV10-3|TRBJ1-2|once
TGTGCCATCTCTAGAACAGGGGATGACTATGGCTACACCTTC
CAISRTGDDYGYTF
>-|TRBV5-6|TRBJ2-2|-
TGTGCCAGCAGCTTACCCGGGACCAGGGGAACCGGGGAGCTGTTTTTT
CASSLPGTRGTGELFF
>-|TRBV27|TRBJ2-2|-
TGTGCCAACGACGGGGAGGCCGGGGGCGGTACCGGGGAGCTGTTTTTT
CANDGEAGGGTGELFF
>TRBD1|TRBV7-9|TRBJ2-5|-
TGTGCCAGCAGACTCGGACAGGGCCAAGAGACCCAGTACTTC
CASRLGQGQETQYF
>-|TRBV3-1/TRBV3-2|TRBJ2-1|-
TGTGCCAGCAGCCACCGGGCCATCCTGCGGACCTACAATGAGCAGTTCTTC
CASSHRAILRTYNEQFF
>-|TRBV10-3|TRBJ2-3|-
TGTGCCATCGCACAGGGTGGCTCGGATACGCAGTATTTT
CAIAQGGSDTQYF
>-|TRBV6-1|TRBJ1-1|-
TGTGCCAGCAGTGAAAGTCAGGGAGGAACTGAAGCTTTCTTT
CASSESQGGTEAFF
>-|TRBV12-5|TRBJ1-2|-
TGTGCTAGTGGTTTGGTACTAGTAATCTATGGCTACACCTTC
CASGLVLVIYGYTF
>-|TRBV20-1|TRBJ1-1|-
TGCAGTGCTGCGACACGGGGTGAAGCTTTCTTT
CSAATRGEAFF
>-|TRBV10-1|TRBJ2-3|-
TGCGCCAGCAGTCCGGCTAGCATCCGCCACACAGATACGCAGTATTTT
CASSPASIRHTDTQYF
>-|TRBV11-2|TRBJ1-6|-
TGTGCCAGCAGCTTAGTAGAGGGGCCCCTCCACTTT
CASSLVEGPLHF
>TRBD1|TRBV27|TRBJ1-6|-
TGTGCCAGCCTCCCCGGGACAGGGATTTCACCCCTCCACTTT
CASLPGTGISPLHF
>-|TRBV2|TRBJ1-6|-
TGTGCCAGCAGTGACGCCACTCTTGGAGCTTCACCCCTCCACTTT
CASSDATLGASPLHF
>-|TRBV7-2|TRBJ2-3|-
TGTGCCAGCGATCTCTTCCCGAGCACAGATACGCAGTATTTT
CASDLFPSTDTQYF
>-|TRBV7-8|TRBJ1-5|few
TGTGCCAGCAGCCCTACAGGGAAGCGCAATCAGCCCCAGCATTTT
CASSPTGKRNQPQHF
>-|TRBV7-2|TRBJ1-5|-
TGTGCCAGCAGCTTAGATTCCCCGTATAGCAATCAGCCCCAGCATTTT
CASSLDSPYSNQPQHF
>TRBD1|TRBV11-3|TRBJ1-6|-
TGTGCCAGCAGCACCGGGACAGGGTTATCACCCCTCCACTTT
CASSTGTGLSPLHF
>TRBD1|TRBV5-1|TRBJ1-2|-
TGCGCCAGCAGCGCGGACTCAGGGGGCTGGGGCTACACCTTC
CASSADSGGWGYTF